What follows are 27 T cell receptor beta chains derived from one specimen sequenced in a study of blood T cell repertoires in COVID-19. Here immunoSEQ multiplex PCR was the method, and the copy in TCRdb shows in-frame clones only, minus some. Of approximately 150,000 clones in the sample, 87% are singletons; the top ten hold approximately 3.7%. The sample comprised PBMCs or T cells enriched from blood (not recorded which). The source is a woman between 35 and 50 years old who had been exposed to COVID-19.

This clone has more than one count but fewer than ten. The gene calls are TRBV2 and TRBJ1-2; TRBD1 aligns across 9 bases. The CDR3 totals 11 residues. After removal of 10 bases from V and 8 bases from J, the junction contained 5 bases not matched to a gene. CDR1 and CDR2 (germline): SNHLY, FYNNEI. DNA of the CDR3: TGTGCCACCACCACAGGGGGCGGCTACACCTTC. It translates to CATTTGGGYTF.

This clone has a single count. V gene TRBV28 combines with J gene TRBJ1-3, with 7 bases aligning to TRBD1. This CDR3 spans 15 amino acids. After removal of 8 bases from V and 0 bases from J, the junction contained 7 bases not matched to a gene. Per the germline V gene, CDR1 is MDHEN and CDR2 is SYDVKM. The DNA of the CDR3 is TGTGCCAGCGGGCCCCACAGGGGCTCTGGAAACACCATATATTTT. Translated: CASGPHRGSGNTIYF.

As DNA, the CDR3 is TGTGCCAGCAGTTTTGACAGTATGAACACTGAAGCTTTCTTT. Encoded protein: CASSFDSMNTEAFF. The genes are TRBV28 and TRBJ1-1, with a weak D call TRBD1 (5 bases). Trimming cost V 3 bases and J 0 bases, with 8 bases left between them. The germline CDR1 and CDR2 sequences are MDHEN and SYDVKM. The CDR3 is made up of 14 amino acids.

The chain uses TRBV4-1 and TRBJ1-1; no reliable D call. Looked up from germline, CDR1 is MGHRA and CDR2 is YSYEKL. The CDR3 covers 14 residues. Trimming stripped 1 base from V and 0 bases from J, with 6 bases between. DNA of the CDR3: TGCGCCAGCAGCCAAGTTGACATGAACACTGAAGCTTTCTTT. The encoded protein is CASSQVDMNTEAFF.

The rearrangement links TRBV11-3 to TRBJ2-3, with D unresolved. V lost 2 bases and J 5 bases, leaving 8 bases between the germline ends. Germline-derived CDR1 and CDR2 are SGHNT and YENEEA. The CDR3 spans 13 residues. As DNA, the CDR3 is TGTGCCAGCAGCTTAAATCACAGAGATACGCAGTATTTT. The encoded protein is CASSLNHRDTQYF. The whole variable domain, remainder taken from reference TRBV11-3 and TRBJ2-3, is EAGVVQSPRYKIIEKKQPVAFWCNPISGHNTLYWYLQNLGQGPELLIRYENEEAVDDSQLPKDRFSAERLKGVDSTLKIQPAELGDSAVYLCASSLNHRDTQYFGPGTRLTVL.

This CDR3 is CASSPDYRAEKLFF. Written as DNA, the CDR3 is TGTGCCAGCAGCCCCGATTACAGGGCTGAAAAACTGTTTTTT. The chain uses TRBV7-9 and TRBJ1-4, with TRBD1 as a possible D gene (6 bases). This CDR3 is 14 amino acids long. Trimming took off 5 bases at V and 7 bases at J, with 14 bases between the two ends. Germline V gene sequence: CDR1 SEHNR, CDR2 FQNEAQ (reference sequence).

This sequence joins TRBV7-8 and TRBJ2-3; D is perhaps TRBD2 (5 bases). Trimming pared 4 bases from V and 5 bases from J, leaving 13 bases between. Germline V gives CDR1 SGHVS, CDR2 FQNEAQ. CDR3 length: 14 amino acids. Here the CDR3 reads CASSSGSSGDTQYF. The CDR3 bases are TGTGCCAGCAGCTCGGGATCATCGGGAGATACGCAGTATTTT.

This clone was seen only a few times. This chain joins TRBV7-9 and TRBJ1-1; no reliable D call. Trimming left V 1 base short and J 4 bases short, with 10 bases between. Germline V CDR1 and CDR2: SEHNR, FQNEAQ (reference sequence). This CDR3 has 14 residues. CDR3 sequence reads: CASSLDSHGTEAFF. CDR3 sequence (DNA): TGTGCCAGCAGCTTAGATAGCCATGGCACTGAAGCTTTCTTT.

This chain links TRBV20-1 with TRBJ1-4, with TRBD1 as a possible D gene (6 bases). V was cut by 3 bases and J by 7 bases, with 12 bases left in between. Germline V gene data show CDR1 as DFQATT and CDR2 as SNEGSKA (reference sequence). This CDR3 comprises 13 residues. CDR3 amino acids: CSASLQGGEKLFF. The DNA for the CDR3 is TGCAGTGCTAGTTTACAGGGCGGTGAAAAACTGTTTTTT.

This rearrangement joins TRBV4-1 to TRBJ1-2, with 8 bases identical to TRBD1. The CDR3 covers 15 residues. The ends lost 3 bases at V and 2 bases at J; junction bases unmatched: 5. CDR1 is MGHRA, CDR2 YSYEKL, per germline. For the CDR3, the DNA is TGCGCCAGCAGCCAGGCGGGACAGGAGAACTATGGCTACACCTTC. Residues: CASSQAGQENYGYTF.

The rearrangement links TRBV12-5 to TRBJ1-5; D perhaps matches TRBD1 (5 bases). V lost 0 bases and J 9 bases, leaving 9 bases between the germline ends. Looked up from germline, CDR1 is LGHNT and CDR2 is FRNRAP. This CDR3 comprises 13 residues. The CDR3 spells CASGLVKGPPQHF. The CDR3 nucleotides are TGTGCTAGTGGTTTGGTAAAGGGGCCGCCCCAGCATTTT.

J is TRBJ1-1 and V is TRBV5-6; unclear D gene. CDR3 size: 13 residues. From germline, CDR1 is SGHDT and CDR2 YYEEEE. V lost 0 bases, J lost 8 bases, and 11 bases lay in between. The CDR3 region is CASSLGASMEAFF. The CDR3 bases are TGTGCCAGCAGCTTGGGAGCGTCTATGGAAGCTTTCTTT. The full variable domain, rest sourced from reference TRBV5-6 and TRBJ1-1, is DAGVTQSPTHLIKTRGQQVTLRCSPKSGHDTVSWYQQALGQGPQFIFQYYEEEERQRGNFPDRFSGHQFPNYSSELNVNALLLGDSALYLCASSLGASMEAFFGQGTRLTVV.

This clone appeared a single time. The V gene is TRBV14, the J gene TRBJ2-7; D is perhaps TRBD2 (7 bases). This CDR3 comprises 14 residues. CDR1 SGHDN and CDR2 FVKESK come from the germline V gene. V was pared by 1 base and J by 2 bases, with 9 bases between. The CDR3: CASSQGGGPYEQYF. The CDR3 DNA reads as TGTGCCAGCAGCCAAGGGGGGGGGCCCTACGAGCAGTACTTC.

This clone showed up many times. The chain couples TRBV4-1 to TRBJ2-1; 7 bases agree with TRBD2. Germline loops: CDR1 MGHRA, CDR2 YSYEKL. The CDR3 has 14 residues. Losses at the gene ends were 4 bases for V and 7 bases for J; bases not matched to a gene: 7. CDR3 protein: CASSLPGGSNEQFF. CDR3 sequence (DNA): TGCGCCAGCAGCCTCCCAGGCGGGAGTAATGAGCAGTTCTTC.

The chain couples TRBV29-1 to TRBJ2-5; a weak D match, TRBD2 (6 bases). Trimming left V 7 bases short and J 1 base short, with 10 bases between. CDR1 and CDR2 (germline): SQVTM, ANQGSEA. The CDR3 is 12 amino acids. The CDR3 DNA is TGCAGCGCTAGGGACTTCCAAGAGACCCAGTACTTC. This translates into CSARDFQETQYF.

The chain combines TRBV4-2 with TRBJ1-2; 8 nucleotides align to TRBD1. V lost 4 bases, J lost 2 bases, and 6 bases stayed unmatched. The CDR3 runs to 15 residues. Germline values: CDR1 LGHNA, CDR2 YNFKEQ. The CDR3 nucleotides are TGTGCCAGCAGCCCGGGGGACAGGCGCAACTATGGCTACACCTTC. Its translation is CASSPGDRRNYGYTF.

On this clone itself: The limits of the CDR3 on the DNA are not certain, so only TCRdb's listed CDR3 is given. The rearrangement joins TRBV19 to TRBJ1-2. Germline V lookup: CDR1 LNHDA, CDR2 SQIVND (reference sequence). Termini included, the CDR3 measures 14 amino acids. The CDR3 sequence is CASTSGGGGYGYTF.

The DNA for the CDR3 is TGTGCCAGCAGCTTACAGGGTAGTCAGCCCCAGCATTTT. Translated, it gives CASSLQGSQPQHF. This chain uses TRBV9 with TRBJ1-5, with D possibly matching TRBD1 (6 bases). V was clipped by 4 bases and J by 6 bases, with 11 bases between them. Germline loops: CDR1 SGDLS, CDR2 YYNGEE. The CDR3 length is 13 residues.

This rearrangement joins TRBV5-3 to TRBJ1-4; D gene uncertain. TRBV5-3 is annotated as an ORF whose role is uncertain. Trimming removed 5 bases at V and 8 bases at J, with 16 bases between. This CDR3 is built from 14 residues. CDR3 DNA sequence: TGTGCCAGAAGTTCTACAAAGGTCGGGGAAAAACTGTTTTTT. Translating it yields CARSSTKVGEKLFF.

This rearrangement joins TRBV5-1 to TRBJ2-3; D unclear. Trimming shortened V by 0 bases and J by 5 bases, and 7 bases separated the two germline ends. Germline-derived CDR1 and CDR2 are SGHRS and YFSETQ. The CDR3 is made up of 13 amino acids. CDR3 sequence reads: CASSLAHLDTQYF. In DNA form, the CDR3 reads TGCGCCAGCAGCTTGGCACACCTAGATACGCAGTATTTT.

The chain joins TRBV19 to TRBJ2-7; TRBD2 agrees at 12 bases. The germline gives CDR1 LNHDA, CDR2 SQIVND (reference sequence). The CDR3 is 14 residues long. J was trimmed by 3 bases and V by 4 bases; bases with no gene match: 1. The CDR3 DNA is TGTGCCAGTAGTAGGACTAGCGGGGACTACGAGCAGTACTTC. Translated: CASSRTSGDYEQYF. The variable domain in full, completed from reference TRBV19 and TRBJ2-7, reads DGGITQSPKYLFRKEGQNVTLSCEQNLNHDAMYWYRQDPGQGLRLIYYSQIVNDFQKGDIAEGYSVSREKKESFPLTVTSAQKNPTAFYLCASSRTSGDYEQYFGPGTRLTVT.

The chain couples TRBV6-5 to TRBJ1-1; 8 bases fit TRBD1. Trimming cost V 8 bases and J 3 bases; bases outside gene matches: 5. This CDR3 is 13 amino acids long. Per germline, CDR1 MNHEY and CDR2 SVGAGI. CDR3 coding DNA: TGTGCCAGCCGTCCGGGACAGGACACTGAAGCTTTCTTT. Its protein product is CASRPGQDTEAFF.

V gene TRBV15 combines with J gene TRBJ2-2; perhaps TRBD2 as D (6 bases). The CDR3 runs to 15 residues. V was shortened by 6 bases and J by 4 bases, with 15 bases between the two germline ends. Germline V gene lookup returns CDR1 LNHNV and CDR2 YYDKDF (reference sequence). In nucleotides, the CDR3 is TGTGCCACCAGTGCGGGGATCGAGGGCACCGGGGAGCTGTTTTTT. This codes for CATSAGIEGTGELFF.

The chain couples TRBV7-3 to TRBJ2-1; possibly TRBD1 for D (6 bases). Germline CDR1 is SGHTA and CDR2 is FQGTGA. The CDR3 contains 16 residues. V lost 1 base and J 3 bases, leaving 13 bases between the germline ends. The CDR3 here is CASSLSLGADYNEQFF. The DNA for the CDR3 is TGTGCCAGCAGCTTAAGCCTGGGGGCTGACTACAATGAGCAGTTCTTC.

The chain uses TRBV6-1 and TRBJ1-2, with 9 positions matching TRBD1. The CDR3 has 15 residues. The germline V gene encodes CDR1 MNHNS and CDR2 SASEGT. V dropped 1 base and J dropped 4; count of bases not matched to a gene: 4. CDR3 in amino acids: CASSEVGTGLYGYTF. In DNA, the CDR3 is TGTGCCAGCAGTGAAGTAGGGACAGGGCTCTATGGCTACACCTTC.

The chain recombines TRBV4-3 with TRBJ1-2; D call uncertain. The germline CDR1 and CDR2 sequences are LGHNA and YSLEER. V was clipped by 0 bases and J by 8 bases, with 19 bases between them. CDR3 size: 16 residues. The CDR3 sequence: CASSQDEWLKGDGYTF. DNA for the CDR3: TGCGCCAGCAGCCAAGATGAATGGCTCAAAGGAGACGGCTACACCTTC.

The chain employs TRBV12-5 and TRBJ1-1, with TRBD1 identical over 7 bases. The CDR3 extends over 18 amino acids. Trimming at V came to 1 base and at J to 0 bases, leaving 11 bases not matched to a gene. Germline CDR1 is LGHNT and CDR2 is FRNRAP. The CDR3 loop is CASGLAYNRGGVNTEAFF. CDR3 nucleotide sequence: TGTGCTAGTGGTTTGGCCTACAACAGGGGTGGTGTGAACACTGAAGCTTTCTTT.